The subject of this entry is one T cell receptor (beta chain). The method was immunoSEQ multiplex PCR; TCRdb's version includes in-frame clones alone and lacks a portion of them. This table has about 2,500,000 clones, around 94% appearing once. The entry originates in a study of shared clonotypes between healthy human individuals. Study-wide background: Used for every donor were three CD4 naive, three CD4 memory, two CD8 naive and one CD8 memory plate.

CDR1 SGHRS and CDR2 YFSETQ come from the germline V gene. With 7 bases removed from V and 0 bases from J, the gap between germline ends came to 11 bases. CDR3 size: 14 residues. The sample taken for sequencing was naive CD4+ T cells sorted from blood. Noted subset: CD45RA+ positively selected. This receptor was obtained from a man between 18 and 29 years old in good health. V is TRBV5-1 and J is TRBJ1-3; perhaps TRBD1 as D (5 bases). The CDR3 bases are TGCGCCAGCGGGACGGGTAGCTCTGGAAACACCATATATTTT. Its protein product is CASGTGSSGNTIYF.